This is a list of T cell receptor beta chains from one sample in a study of cytomegalovirus exposure and HLA in healthy donors. Here immunoSEQ multiplex PCR was the method, and the copy in TCRdb shows in-frame clones only, minus some. The sample records some 100,000 clones, roughly 70% being singletons. The sequenced material came from PBMCs. The receptor set was obtained from a woman between 45 and 60 years old in good health and CMV-seropositive. Each CDR3 is given with its conserved first and last residue. Each record gives: J gene, D gene, clone size, V gene, CDR3 protein, CDR3 DNA. A D gene is named only where the DNA matches it firmly. Clone size, where shown, is once, few, many, or a class for clones that have expanded.

TRBJ1-1	-	few	TRBV14	CASSPKRNTEAFF	TGTGCCAGCAGCCCAAAGAGGAACACTGAAGCTTTCTTT
TRBJ2-2	TRBD1	-	TRBV27	CASSPGGGQGFAGELFF	TGTGCCAGCAGTCCCGGTGGGGGACAGGGGTTCGCCGGGGAGCTGTTTTTT
TRBJ1-1	-	-	TRBV11-2	CASSLVGLGGNTEAFF	TGTGCCAGCAGCTTAGTAGGGTTGGGGGGGAACACTGAAGCTTTCTTT
TRBJ2-7	-	once	TRBV5-1	CASSLLSSAGTGEQYF	TGCGCCAGCAGCTTGTTATCTTCGGCAGGGACTGGAGAGCAGTACTTC
TRBJ2-2	-	once	TRBV27	CASSLYDSGNTGELFF	TGTGCCAGCAGTTTATACGACTCGGGGAACACCGGGGAGCTGTTTTTT
TRBJ2-3	-	-	TRBV2	CASSEEAGPTDTQYF	TGTGCCAGCAGTGAAGAGGCGGGGCCCACAGATACGCAGTATTTT
TRBJ2-1	-	-	TRBV5-1	CASSLFVSGSSYNEQFF	TGCGCCAGCAGCTTGTTTGTATCGGGGAGCTCCTACAATGAGCAGTTCTTC
TRBJ2-1	TRBD1	-	TRBV20-1	CSAGQGLEQFF	TGCAGTGCTGGACAGGGACTTGAGCAGTTCTTC
TRBJ1-6	-	-	TRBV28	CAGSEGVYNSPLHF	TGTGCCGGTTCAGAAGGGGTGTACAATTCACCCCTCCACTTT
TRBJ2-7	TRBD1	-	TRBV19	CASSRITGTGFNEQYF	TGTGCCAGTAGTAGAATAACCGGGACAGGGTTCAACGAGCAGTACTTC
TRBJ2-7	-	-	TRBV18	CASSPSSHEQYF	TGTGCCAGCTCACCGTCGTCCCACGAGCAGTACTTC
TRBJ1-2	-	-	TRBV4-3	CASSPDMAPYYGYTF	TGCGCCAGCAGCCCTGACATGGCCCCCTACTATGGCTACACCTTC
TRBJ2-1	-	-	TRBV28	CASSLGPVYNEQFF	TGTGCCAGCAGTTTAGGTCCAGTCTACAATGAGCAGTTCTTC
TRBJ2-7	-	once	TRBV14	CASSQDQLVSGQYF	TGTGCCAGCAGCCAAGATCAGCTAGTGAGCGGGCAGTACTTC
TRBJ2-3	-	once	TRBV7-2	CASSLAGGTDTQYF	TGTGCCAGCAGCTTGGCCGGGGGAACGGATACGCAGTATTTT
TRBJ2-1	TRBD2	-	TRBV6-4	CASSVLAGESAQFF	TGTGCCAGCAGTGTCCTAGCGGGAGAGAGTGCGCAGTTCTTC
TRBJ2-3	-	-	TRBV9	CASSALASGTDTQYF	TGTGCCAGCAGCGCCCTAGCTAGCGGCACAGATACGCAGTATTTT
TRBJ2-1	-	-	TRBV15	CATRPGVADNSYNEQFF	TGTGCCACCCGACCCGGGGTAGCGGATAACTCCTACAATGAGCAGTTCTTC
TRBJ2-5	TRBD2	few	TRBV5-5	CASSLLRTSGETQYF	TGTGCCAGCAGCTTGTTACGGACTAGCGGAGAGACCCAGTACTTC
TRBJ1-1	-	-	TRBV6-1	CASSDAAAKNTEAFF	TGTGCCAGCAGTGACGCGGCAGCGAAGAACACTGAAGCTTTCTTT